This T cell receptor beta chain is drawn from a study of CD8+CD57+ T cells in acquired aplastic anemia. Study-level background: DNA recovered from sorted CD4+ and CD8+ cells had a mean of about 3 ug.

Genomic DNA, serving as template, underwent TCR beta VDJ and CDR3 profiling. TCRdb re-called the reads with MiXCR, one entry per CDR3 protein. This table has some 68,000 distinct CDR3 sequences, around 50% appearing once. The origin of this receptor is a human donor in good health, serving as a control. The sample was sorted CD4+, CD8+, or CD8+CD57+ T cells (not recorded which) from PBMCs.

The DNA for the CDR3 is TGTGCCAGCAGCTTAAGGGGGGGAAACACCATATATTTT. This sequence encodes CASSLRGGNTIYF. The rearrangement joins TRBV7-9 to TRBJ1-3; D is perhaps TRBD1 (6 bases). Trimming left V 2 bases short and J 4 bases short, with 6 bases between. CDR3 length: 13 residues. Germline V gene data show CDR1 as SEHNR and CDR2 as FQNEAQ (reference sequence). The whole variable domain, filled in from reference TRBV7-9 and TRBJ1-3, reads DTGVSQNPRHKITKRGQNVTFRCDPISEHNRLYWYRQTLGQGPEFLTYFQNEAQLEKSRLLSDRFSAERPKGSFSTLEIQRTEQGDSAMYLCASSLRGGNTIYFGEGSWLTVV.